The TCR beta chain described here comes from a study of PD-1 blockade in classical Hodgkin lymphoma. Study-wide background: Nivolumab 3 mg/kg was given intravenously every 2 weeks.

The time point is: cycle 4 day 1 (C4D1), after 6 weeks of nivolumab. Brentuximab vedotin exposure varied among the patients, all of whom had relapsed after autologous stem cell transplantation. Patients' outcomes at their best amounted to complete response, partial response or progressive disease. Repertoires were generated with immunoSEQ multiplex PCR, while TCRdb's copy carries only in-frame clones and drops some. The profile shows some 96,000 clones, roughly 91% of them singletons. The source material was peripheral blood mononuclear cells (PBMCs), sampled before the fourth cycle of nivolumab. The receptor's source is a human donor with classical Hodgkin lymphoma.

The CDR3 loop reads CASSLTGLEVDEQYF. The CDR3, as DNA: TGTGCCAGCAGCTTAACCGGACTAGAGGTCGACGAGCAGTACTTC. The chain joins TRBV7-3 to TRBJ2-7; 7 bases line up with TRBD2. The CDR3 length is 15 residues. V was clipped by 0 bases and J by 5 bases; unmatched bases: 7. Germline values: CDR1 SGHTA, CDR2 FQGTGA.